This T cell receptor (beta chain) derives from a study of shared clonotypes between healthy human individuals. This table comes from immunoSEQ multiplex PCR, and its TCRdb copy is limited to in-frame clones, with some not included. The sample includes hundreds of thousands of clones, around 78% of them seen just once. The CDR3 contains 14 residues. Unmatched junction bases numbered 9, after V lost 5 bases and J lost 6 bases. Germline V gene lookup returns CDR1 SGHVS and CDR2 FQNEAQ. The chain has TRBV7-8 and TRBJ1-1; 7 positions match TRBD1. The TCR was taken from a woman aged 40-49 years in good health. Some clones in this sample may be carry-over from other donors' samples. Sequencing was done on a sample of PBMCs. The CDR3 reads CASSPGTAASEAFF. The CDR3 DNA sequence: TGTGCCAGCAGCCCCGGGACAGCCGCGTCTGAAGCTTTCTTT.